This T cell receptor beta chain derives from a study of Tregs in tolerant kidney transplant recipients. Study in general: Recipients received nonmyeloablative bone marrow transplants from related graft donors, with transient mixed chimerism.

A note on this clone: Its antigen is not known. Read coverage stops 3 residues before the CDR3 terminus; the germline J gene supplies the remainder.

General observations from the study: For some patients, primers changed over time, blocking nucleotide-level comparison. Tolerant patients' donor-specific Tregs expanded beyond overall Tregs, suggesting antigen-driven growth.

Unstimulated regulatory T cells (CD4+CD25+CD127-), CD4+CD25- non-regulatory cells, CD4 and CD8 cells were FACS-sorted from thawed PBMCs. The CDR3 sequence is 14 residues long. Germline loops: CDR1 MNHNS, CDR2 SASEGT. Trimming shortened V by 2 bases and J by 2 bases, and 9 bases separated the two germline ends. Using immunoSEQ multiplex PCR, the repertoire was profiled, and TCRdb retains in-frame clones only, with some absent. The sample yields over 25,000 clones, of which the top ten take up about 8%. The source was CD8+ T cells from blood, collected before the transplant. This receptor was taken from a human donor who received a combined kidney and bone marrow transplant. The chain links TRBV6-1 to TRBJ2-5; D gene ambiguous. Partial CDR3 DNA: TGTGCCAGCAGTGAATGGTCAGAACAAGAGACC. Translation: CASSEWSEQET. The full CDR3 protein reads CASSEWSEQETQYF.